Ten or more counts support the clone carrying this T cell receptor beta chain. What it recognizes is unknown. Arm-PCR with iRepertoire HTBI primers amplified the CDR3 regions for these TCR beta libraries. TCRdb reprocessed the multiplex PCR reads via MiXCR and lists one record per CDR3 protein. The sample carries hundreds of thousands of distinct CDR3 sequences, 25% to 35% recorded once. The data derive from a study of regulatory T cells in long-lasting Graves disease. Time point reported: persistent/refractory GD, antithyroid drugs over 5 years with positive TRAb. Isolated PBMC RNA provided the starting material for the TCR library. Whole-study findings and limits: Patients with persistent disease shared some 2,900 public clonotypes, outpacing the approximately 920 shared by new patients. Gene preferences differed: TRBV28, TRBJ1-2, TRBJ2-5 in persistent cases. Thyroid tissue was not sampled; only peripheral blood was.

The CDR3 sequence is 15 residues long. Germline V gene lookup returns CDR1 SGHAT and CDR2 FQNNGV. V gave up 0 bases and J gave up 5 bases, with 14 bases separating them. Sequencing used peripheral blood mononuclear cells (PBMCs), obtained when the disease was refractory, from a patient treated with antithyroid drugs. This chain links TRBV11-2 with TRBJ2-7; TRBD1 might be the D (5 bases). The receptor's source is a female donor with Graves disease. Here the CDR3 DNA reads TGTGCCAGCAGCTTAGATCTTATCAGGGTCCACGAGCAGTACTTC. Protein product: CASSLDLIRVHEQYF. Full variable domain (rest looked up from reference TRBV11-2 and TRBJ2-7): EAGVAQSPRYKIIEKRQSVAFWCNPISGHATLYWYQQILGQGPKLLIQFQNNGVVDDSQLPKDRFSAERLKGVDSTLKIQPAKLEDSAVYLCASSLDLIRVHEQYFGPGTRLTVT.